This T cell receptor beta chain appears in the sequencing data of a study of monozygotic twins with inflammatory bowel disease (dated by TCRdb to 2018 to 2020). For context, the study as a whole: The full study comprised some 30 monozygotic twin pairs: nine German pairs (four IBD-concordant, five IBD-discordant) and 19 IBD-discordant Danish pairs. Disease-associated traits were sought mainly through comparisons between IBD patients and their genetically identical healthy co-twins within discordant pairs. Each individual had, on average, about 151 000 unique TCRalpha sequences and 181 000 unique TCRbeta sequences available for analysis.

Study-wide findings and limitations: Different T cell subtypes could not be distinguished in the analysis. Concordant and discordant twins showed no difference in repertoire similarity, possibly because of limited statistical power. IBD patients had lower TCRbeta repertoire diversity, measured by the inverse Simpson index, than their healthy co-twins. Compared with healthy twins, IBD patients had fewer clonotypes in common with other individuals, a difference most pronounced in patients showing signs of disease activity. The results gave no support for a single strong signal or clonotype linked to IBD. Differing immunosuppressive treatments among patients may have added background noise and inter-individual variability to the repertoires.

Libraries were constructed by 5' RACE. The input for every TCR library was approximately 3,500 ng of total RNA. For each sample, cDNA synthesis with SMARTScribe reverse transcriptase was split into eight separate reactions. During cDNA synthesis, unique molecular identifiers containing a 6-nucleotide sample barcode were introduced by template switching. TCRalpha and TCRbeta cDNA was amplified by two nested PCRs of approximately 17 and 9 cycles, with bead purification after each PCR. Before amplification, the cDNA was both treated with uracil DNA-glycosylase and purified with the QIAquick PCR purification kit. The second PCR added Illumina TruSeq-compatible adapters along with sample-specific barcodes. TapeStation and Qubit were used to check library quality and concentration, and approximately 5.4 ng of each library was pooled. Pooled libraries were sequenced on an Illumina HiSeq2500 single-index Rapid Run with 2 x 100 bp reads and custom sequencing primers. As for the original processing: UMI-based consensus assembly with MiGEC version 1.2.6 was used to correct PCR and sequencing errors. MiXCR version 2.1.1 was used for V(D)J alignment, clonotype assembly and CDR3 extraction. To normalise gene usage, clonotype sharing and MAIT/NKT TCR abundance, the top 1000, 10 000 and 20 000 clonotypes in each sample were analysed. Diversity was computed as the inverse Simpson index with the vegan R package after downsampling to 27 000 UMIs. Paired Mann-Whitney U tests were applied to discordant twin pairs, with Benjamini-Hochberg correction for multiple testing. The reads, reprocessed by TCRdb, yield one row per CDR3 protein sequence and no DNA. The V and J calls were not made by the authors but by TCRdb's processing. The record for this sample contains around 410,000 distinct CDR3 sequences. Of the sample, 2% to 3% falls within the top ten clones.

From the germline V gene (reference sequence), CDR1 is DFQATT and CDR2 is SNEGSKA. The CDR3, from cysteine to phenylalanine, totals 13 residues. The nucleotide record is missing. Regarding this clonotype: Its antigen is unknown.

From each donor, an approximately 2.5 ml peripheral blood sample was drawn into PAXgene tubes and stored at -80 degrees C. Total RNA was isolated from whole blood with the PAXgene blood miRNA kit on an automated QIAcube, without T cell sorting. Peripheral blood from monozygotic twin pairs who were concordant or discordant for inflammatory bowel disease underwent deep TCRalpha and TCRbeta repertoire profiling using unique molecular barcoding. Smoking habits were recorded for all twin pairs, and each individual was classified as a current, former or never smoker. Sequencing was performed on blood. The receptor chain draws on TRBV20-1 and TRBJ2-2; TCRdb selects TRBD1, and the lack of DNA leaves this call unchecked. This receptor was obtained from a human donor with ulcerative colitis or Crohn's disease, or a healthy co-twin of an affected twin (not recorded which). The CDR3 amino acid sequence is: CSAFRGGTGELFF.